The 22 T cell receptor beta chains listed next were all sequenced from one sample in a study of T-cell memory formation after mild COVID-19. Each CDR3 protein is one row after TCRdb ran MiXCR on the 5' RACE reads. Altogether approximately 150,000 distinct CDR3 sequences are present, over 6% being singletons, with the ten largest covering 2% to 2.5%. Sequenced input: PBMCs or a T cell subset sorted from them (not recorded which). The receptor set was obtained from an adult woman who had mild COVID-19 (a few samples of this study predate the infection). Cell type and time point are not known.

The chain combines TRBV24-1 with TRBJ2-1; weak D call: TRBD2 (6 bases). V was cut by 2 bases and J by 7 bases, with 8 bases left in between. This CDR3 is built from 13 residues. Germline values: CDR1 KGHDR, CDR2 SFDVKD. DNA of the CDR3: TGTGCCACCAGTGATTGGCGGGGAAATGAGCAGTTCTTC. This encodes CATSDWRGNEQFF.

This clonotype was counted many times. V and J are TRBV3-1 and TRBJ2-3; 10 nucleotides align to TRBD2. This CDR3 is built from 17 residues. Germline V gene sequence: CDR1 LGHDT, CDR2 YNNKEL (reference sequence). J was trimmed by 2 bases and V by 6 bases; bases with no gene match: 11. The CDR3 here is CASSPYRTSGVTDTQYF. CDR3 DNA sequence: TGTGCCAGCAGTCCCTATCGAACTAGCGGGGTCACAGATACGCAGTATTTT.

This clonotype has at least ten counts. The chain has TRBV7-8 and TRBJ2-7; a possible D gene is TRBD1 (6 bases). The germline gives CDR1 SGHVS, CDR2 FQNEAQ. The CDR3 totals 14 residues. V lost 1 base to trimming and J lost 7 bases, with 14 bases between them. The CDR3 reads CASSLVGTPGEQYF. The CDR3 DNA follows: TGTGCCAGCAGCTTAGTCGGGACACCGGGGGAGCAGTACTTC.

Ten or more counts support this clonotype. The chain has TRBV5-1 and TRBJ2-2, with 9 positions matching TRBD1. Germline V gene data show CDR1 as SGHRS and CDR2 as YFSETQ. The CDR3 loop spans 14 amino acids. Trimming took 5 bases from V and 4 from J; bases not matched to a gene: 3. The DNA for the CDR3 is TGCGCCAGCAGACAGGGGGCGAGCACCGGGGAGCTGTTTTTT. Residues: CASRQGASTGELFF.

This clonotype was seen at least ten times. The chain links TRBV12-3 or TRBV12-4 to TRBJ2-5; 11 nucleotides line up with TRBD2. The junction had 1 base not matched to a gene; V was cut back by 2 bases and J by 2 bases. The CDR3 spans 15 residues. The CDR3 protein is CASSLTSGGQETQYF. CDR3 DNA sequence: TGTGCCAGCAGTTTAACTAGCGGGGGACAAGAGACCCAGTACTTC.

This clonotype has ten or more counts. V and J are TRBV5-1 and TRBJ2-7, with TRBD2 matching 13 bases. Unmatched junction bases numbered 14, after V lost 4 bases and J lost 4 bases. From germline, CDR1 is SGHRS and CDR2 YFSETQ. The CDR3 extends over 18 amino acids. CDR3 region: CASSPGTSGAISPYEQYF. In DNA, the CDR3 is TGCGCCAGCAGCCCCGGGACTAGCGGGGCCATCTCCCCGTACGAGCAGTACTTC.

The V call is TRBV12-3 or TRBV12-4, the J call TRBJ1-4; a weak D match, TRBD1 (5 bases). Trimming cost V 1 base and J 8 bases, with 11 bases left between them. The CDR3 extends over 14 amino acids. As DNA, the CDR3 is TGTGCCAGCAGTTTAGGGGGGAAGGGCGAAAAACTGTTTTTT. Its translation: CASSLGGKGEKLFF.

J is TRBJ1-3 and V is TRBV5-6, with 9 positions matching TRBD1. This CDR3 has 15 amino acids. V gave up 4 bases and J gave up 2 bases; unmatched junction bases: 4. Germline-derived CDR1 and CDR2 are SGHDT and YYEEEE. The CDR3 loop is CASSGDRVTGNTIYF. The CDR3 DNA reads TGTGCCAGCAGCGGGGACAGGGTCACTGGAAACACCATATATTTT.

In its sample, this clonotype was seen many times. The V and J genes are TRBV18 and TRBJ2-2, with 7 bases that match TRBD2. Germline-derived CDR1 and CDR2 are KGHSH and LQKENI. Trimming removed 1 base from V and 2 bases from J; junction bases left unmatched: 4. The CDR3 spans 16 residues. CDR3 residues: CASSPQAGLNTGELFF. In DNA, the CDR3 is TGTGCCAGCTCACCACAGGCGGGACTAAACACCGGGGAGCTGTTTTTT.

In this sample, this clonotype turned up many times. In nucleotides, the CDR3 is TGTGCCAGCAGTAGGGGACAGGAAAATGAAAAACTGTTTTTT. Its protein product is CASSRGQENEKLFF. The chain has TRBV6-6 and TRBJ1-4; 8 bases match TRBD1. This CDR3 is 14 amino acids long. The ends lost 5 bases at V and 5 bases at J; junction bases unmatched: 4. CDR1 MNHNY and CDR2 SVGAGI come from the germline V gene (reference sequence).

This clonotype was observed a handful of times. The rearrangement uses TRBV4-1 and TRBJ2-1; TRBD2 might be the D (5 bases). The CDR3 loop spans 14 amino acids. Trimming took 0 bases from V and 8 from J, leaving 11 bases between them. Per the germline V gene, CDR1 is MGHRA and CDR2 is YSYEKL. The CDR3 is CASSQDEGTDEQFF. DNA for the CDR3: TGCGCCAGCAGCCAAGACGAGGGAACTGATGAGCAGTTCTTC.

This clonotype has only a few counts. This clone may be a read error of a much larger clone one base away. The chain combines TRBV5-1 with TRBJ2-1; no firm D call. The CDR3 has 13 amino acids. Germline CDR1 SGHRS, CDR2 YFSETQ. The CDR3 loop is CASSPPNPNEKFF. The DNA for the CDR3 is TGCGCCAGCAGCCCCCCCAACCCCAATGAGAAGTTCTTC.

The sample holds many counts of this clonotype. This chain uses TRBV20-1 with TRBJ2-7; D gene unclear. Trimming stripped 4 bases from V and 3 bases from J, with 10 bases between. This CDR3 spans 12 amino acids. Germline loops: CDR1 DFQATT, CDR2 SNEGSKA (reference sequence). The CDR3 nucleotides read TGCAGTGCTACGGGTCCGGTCTACGAGCAGTACTTC. As protein: CSATGPVYEQYF.

This clonotype was observed many times. CDR3 bases: TGCAGTGCCCCCCCGGGTGGCTACGAGCAGTACTTC. Translation gives CSAPPGGYEQYF. This chain links TRBV20-1 with TRBJ2-7, with unresolved D. The V and J ends lost 6 bases and 3 bases respectively, with 12 bases between them. Per the germline V gene, CDR1 is DFQATT and CDR2 is SNEGSKA (reference sequence). The CDR3 spans 12 residues.

In this sample, this clonotype turned up a few times. In DNA form, the CDR3 reads TGTGCCAGCAGTGAGATGGTAGTGGGGGCTATTCAGTACTTC. Protein product: CASSEMVVGAIQYF. The chain couples TRBV25-1 to TRBJ2-4; D may be TRBD1 (6 bases). The CDR3 spans 14 residues. Trimming took off 3 bases at V and 10 bases at J, with 16 bases between the two ends. Germline V CDR1 and CDR2: MGHDK, SYGVNS.

This clonotype was seen only a few times. The V call is TRBV15, the J call TRBJ1-2; no firm D call. The CDR3 is made up of 13 amino acids. With 3 bases removed from V and 8 bases from J, the gap between germline ends came to 13 bases. Germline V gene sequence: CDR1 LNHNV, CDR2 YYDKDF (reference sequence). CDR3 loop: CATSSPALSGYTF. The CDR3 DNA follows: TGTGCCACCAGCAGTCCGGCCTTGAGCGGCTACACCTTC.

The chain couples TRBV7-9 to TRBJ2-1; the D is unclear. Trimming left V 1 base short and J 0 bases short, with 7 bases between. Germline CDR1 SEHNR, CDR2 FQNEAQ (reference sequence). There are 15 residues in the CDR3. The DNA of the CDR3 is TGTGCCAGCAGCTTAGAGTCAGTCTCCTACAATGAGCAGTTCTTC. Translated: CASSLESVSYNEQFF.

This chain uses TRBV12-3 or TRBV12-4 with TRBJ2-2; TRBD2 agrees at 14 bases. V shed 4 bases and J 3 bases; nucleotides not matched to a gene: 13. The CDR3 spans 20 residues. The CDR3 loop is CASSSFKRGLAGVHTGELFF. DNA for the CDR3: TGTGCCAGCAGTTCTTTTAAGAGGGGACTAGCGGGAGTCCACACCGGGGAGCTGTTTTTT.

This clonotype was detected only a few times. The DNA for the CDR3 is TGTGCCAGCAGCTTAGTAGGGGGCGGCTACACCTTC. Encoded protein: CASSLVGGGYTF. The rearrangement uses TRBV7-8 and TRBJ1-2, with 7 nucleotides matching TRBD1. The CDR3 loop spans 12 amino acids. V lost 1 base, J lost 8 bases, and 1 base stayed unmatched. Germline loops: CDR1 SGHVS, CDR2 FQNEAQ.

The genes are TRBV9 and TRBJ2-1; D unclear. This CDR3 comprises 14 residues. The V gene lost 7 bases and the J gene lost 0 bases, with 11 bases spanning the gap. Germline V gives CDR1 SGDLS, CDR2 YYNGEE. DNA of the CDR3: TGTGCCAGCGGAAGCGACTCCTCCTACAATGAGCAGTTCTTC. Translated: CASGSDSSYNEQFF. The variable domain in full, with the rest retrieved from reference TRBV9 and TRBJ2-1, is DSGVTQTPKHLITATGQRVTLRCSPRSGDLSVYWYQQSLDQGLQFLIQYYNGEERAKGNILERFSAQQFPDLHSELNLSSLELGDSALYFCASGSDSSYNEQFFGPGTRLTVL.

This clonotype was recorded many times. This chain uses TRBV24-1 with TRBJ2-2; 11 bases map to TRBD1. This CDR3 has 17 amino acids. In germline, CDR1 is KGHDR, CDR2 SFDVKD. The trim removed 3 bases at V and 6 bases at J, leaving 8 bases unmatched. This CDR3 reads CATSDAGTGGRAGELFF. CDR3 DNA sequence: TGTGCCACCAGTGATGCGGGGACAGGGGGACGGGCCGGGGAGCTGTTTTTT.

The V gene is TRBV7-3, the J gene TRBJ1-1; D uncertain. This CDR3 is built from 12 residues. CDR1 and CDR2 from the germline V gene are SGHTA and FQGTGA. V was clipped by 5 bases and J by 11 bases, with 15 bases between them. The CDR3 region has the DNA TGTGCCAGCAGCCAGTCCGACGGTCGTGCTTTCTTT. Its protein is CASSQSDGRAFF.